One sample yielded the 15 T cell receptor beta chains listed below, sequenced in a study of blood T cells in healthy people across ages. A J-beta primer mix and a sample-barcoded 5' primer were used in a second PCR of roughly 6 to 11 cycles. TCRdb redid the calling of the 5' RACE reads with MiXCR, one entry per CDR3 protein. The table records about 730,000 distinct CDR3 sequences, around 40% of them present only once. The specimen was blood. These TCRs come from a woman in her sixties in good health.

The V gene is TRBV28, the J gene TRBJ1-1; D is undetermined. V gave up 4 bases and J gave up 1 base, with 13 bases separating them. The length of the CDR3 is 15 residues. Germline V gene lookup returns CDR1 MDHEN and CDR2 SYDVKM. CDR3 protein: CASSSLPSGNTEAFF. The CDR3 coding sequence is TGTGCCAGCAGTTCCTTGCCTTCAGGGAACACTGAAGCTTTCTTT.

The sample holds many counts of this clonotype. The chain is built from TRBV5-5 and TRBJ2-1; TRBD1 matches at 8 bases. Germline CDR1 SGHKS, CDR2 YYEKEE (reference sequence). The CDR3 runs 16 residues. Trimming removed 0 bases from V and 4 bases from J; junction bases left unmatched: 6. CDR3 DNA sequence: TGTGCCAGCAGCTTGGACGGACAGGGCTTATACAATGAGCAGTTCTTC. Amino acid sequence: CASSLDGQGLYNEQFF.

This chain uses TRBV7-2 with TRBJ2-1, with TRBD2 matching over 10 bases. This CDR3 is 16 amino acids long. With V trimmed by 2 bases and J by 13 bases, 14 bases remained unmatched. Germline V CDR1 and CDR2: SGHTA, FQGNSA. The CDR3 spells CASSLRPSGGEETQFF. CDR3 nucleotide sequence: TGTGCCAGCAGCTTAAGGCCTAGCGGGGGAGAAGAGACCCAGTTCTTC.

This clonotype was seen more than once but under ten times. The rearrangement uses TRBV4-1 and TRBJ2-5; 11 bases fit TRBD1. The V and J ends lost 1 base and 5 bases, in that order; junction bases with no gene match: 6. Germline V gives CDR1 MGHRA, CDR2 YSYEKL. This CDR3 is built from 16 residues. The CDR3 bases are TGCGCCAGCAGCCAAGGCGCCGGGACAGGGGGGGAGACCCAGTACTTC. This codes for CASSQGAGTGGETQYF.

This clonotype was seen only a few times. CDR3 region: CASSVSGTGRIGELFF. CDR3 in DNA: TGCGCCAGCAGCGTATCCGGGACAGGGAGGATCGGGGAGCTGTTTTTT. V gene TRBV5-1 combines with J gene TRBJ2-2, with 9 bases matching TRBD1. The V segment lost 4 bases and the J segment 7 bases; nucleotides outside the gene matches: 11. Germline assignment: CDR1 SGHRS and CDR2 YFSETQ. This CDR3 is 16 amino acids long.

V and J are TRBV7-3 and TRBJ1-5; D is unclear. Germline V gene data show CDR1 as SGHTA and CDR2 as FQGTGA. The ends were cut back, 4 bases at V and 6 bases at J, with 10 bases in the middle. CDR3 length equals 13 residues. Here the CDR3 reads CASSSTDGQPQHF. DNA for the CDR3: TGTGCCAGCAGCTCCACGGACGGTCAGCCCCAGCATTTT.

The rearrangement uses TRBV20-1 and TRBJ2-1; D is unclear. This CDR3 region has 12 residues. V lost 1 base and J lost 8, with 9 bases in between. Germline-derived CDR1 and CDR2 are DFQATT and SNEGSKA (reference sequence). The CDR3 DNA reads as TGCAGTGCTAGAGGCACTATCCATGAGCAGTTCTTC. As protein: CSARGTIHEQFF.

This rearrangement joins TRBV20-1 to TRBJ1-1; no definite D call. The CDR3 has 14 residues. V lost 5 bases and J 1 base, leaving 14 bases between the germline ends. Per germline, CDR1 DFQATT and CDR2 SNEGSKA (reference sequence). The CDR3 loop is CSAGPGVPNTEAFF. The DNA for the CDR3 is TGCAGTGCTGGCCCTGGAGTGCCGAACACTGAAGCTTTCTTT.

The chain uses TRBV5-6 and TRBJ2-5, with no clear D. The better agreement between TRBJ2-7 and the DNA end casts doubt on the J call. The germline V gene has CDR1 SGHDT and CDR2 YYEEEE. The CDR3 contains 11 residues. The CDR3 sequence is CASSRNDEQYF. Here the CDR3 DNA reads TGTGCCAGCAGTCGGAACGACGAGCAGTACTTC.

This chain connects TRBV4-2 to TRBJ1-2; weak D call: TRBD1 (6 bases). Between the trimmed V and J ends, which lost 0 bases and 5 bases, there was a span of 13 bases. This CDR3 region has 15 residues. Germline V gene data show CDR1 as LGHNA and CDR2 as YNFKEQ. CDR3 loop: CASSQDQQGLYGYTF. The CDR3, as DNA: TGTGCCAGCAGCCAAGATCAACAGGGTCTTTATGGCTACACCTTC.

CDR3 sequence reads: CAWSALNGGAEDTQYF. CDR3 sequence (DNA): TGTGCCTGGAGTGCCTTGAACGGGGGGGCCGAAGATACGCAGTATTTT. The chain has TRBV30 and TRBJ2-3, with 8 bases fitting TRBD2. Germline assignment: CDR1 GTSNPN and CDR2 SVGIG (reference sequence). The CDR3 is made up of 16 amino acids. The J segment lost 5 bases and the V segment lost 1 base, leaving 11 bases of the junction unmatched. The whole variable domain, filled in from reference TRBV30 and TRBJ2-3, reads SQTIHQWPATLVQPVGSPLSLECTVEGTSNPNLYWYRQAAGRGLQLLFYSVGIGQISSEVPQNLSASRPQDRQFILSSKKLLLSDSGFYLCAWSALNGGAEDTQYFGPGTRLTVL.

This clonotype showed up just a few times. The rearrangement links TRBV24-1 to TRBJ2-1, with 7 bases fitting TRBD2. CDR3 length: 15 residues. Looked up from germline, CDR1 is KGHDR and CDR2 is SFDVKD. The trim removed 3 bases at V and 6 bases at J, leaving 7 bases unmatched. CDR3 nucleotide sequence: TGTGCCACCAGTGATAAAGCGGGGACGTTCAATGAGCAGTTCTTC. Its protein product is CATSDKAGTFNEQFF.

The rearrangement joins TRBV15 to TRBJ2-7, with a possible D match to TRBD2 (6 bases). The CDR3 is made up of 17 amino acids. Germline V gene lookup returns CDR1 LNHNV and CDR2 YYDKDF (reference sequence). The germline V and J ends were trimmed by 1 base and 2 bases, with 18 bases remaining between them. Here the CDR3 DNA reads TGTGCCACCAGCAGAGCCCCTCCGGGAGTGCCGCCCTACGAGCAGTACTTC. It encodes CATSRAPPGVPPYEQYF.

This clonotype was recorded only once. The chain employs TRBV11-2 and TRBJ2-4; the D gene is possibly TRBD2 (5 bases). CDR1 and CDR2 from the germline V gene are SGHAT and FQNNGV. The V gene lost 4 bases and the J gene lost 6 bases, with 13 bases spanning the gap. CDR3 size: 14 residues. The CDR3 DNA reads as TGTGCCAGCAGCTCCCCGTCCCGGGGAAACATTCAGTACTTC. Protein sequence: CASSSPSRGNIQYF.

The chain couples TRBV28 to TRBJ2-1; TRBD2 matches at 16 bases. The CDR3 covers 17 residues. Germline CDR1 and CDR2: MDHEN and SYDVKM. J lost 6 bases, V lost 6 bases, and 8 bases had no gene match. This CDR3 is CASSPGLAGGLGNEQFF. CDR3 sequence (DNA): TGTGCCAGCAGCCCGGGACTAGCGGGAGGGTTGGGCAATGAGCAGTTCTTC. Supplemented by reference TRBV28 and TRBJ2-1, the full variable domain reads DVKVTQSSRYLVKRTGEKVFLECVQDMDHENMFWYRQDPGLGLRLIYFSYDVKMKEKGDIPEGYSVSREKKERFSLILESASTNQTSMYLCASSPGLAGGLGNEQFFGPGTRLTVL.